The 6 T cell receptor beta chains below all came from one sample that was sequenced in a study of blood T cell repertoires in COVID-19. Some clones are missing from TCRdb's copy, which holds only in-frame ones; the method was immunoSEQ multiplex PCR. Among 200,000 to 300,000 clones, approximately 86% were seen once, and the ten largest hold 2% to 3%. Material for sequencing was PBMCs or T cells enriched from blood (not recorded which). Receptors were obtained from a woman under 40 with acute COVID-19.

This chain connects TRBV5-1 to TRBJ1-2; 12 bases match TRBD1. CDR3 length: 17 amino acids. CDR1 and CDR2 from the germline V gene are SGHRS and YFSETQ. J lost 6 bases, V lost 4 bases, and 13 bases had no gene match. The CDR3 nucleotides are TGCGCCAGCAGCGTATCTTTTTCGGGACAGGGGGCGAATGGCTACACCTTC. Amino acid sequence: CASSVSFSGQGANGYTF. The full variable domain, completed using reference TRBV5-1 and TRBJ1-2, is KAGVTQTPRYLIKTRGQQVTLSCSPISGHRSVSWYQQTPGQGLQFLFEYFSETQRNKGNFPGRFSGRQFSNSRSEMNVSTLELGDSALYLCASSVSFSGQGANGYTFGSGTRLTVV.

The rearrangement uses TRBV30 and TRBJ1-6; D remains unclear. Trimming stripped 7 bases from V and 0 bases from J, with 10 bases between. This CDR3 is 14 amino acids long. The germline gives CDR1 GTSNPN, CDR2 SVGIG (reference sequence). The CDR3 protein is CASGVSSYNSPLHF. The CDR3, as DNA: TGTGCCTCCGGGGTGAGCTCCTATAATTCACCCCTCCACTTT.

Concerning this clone: The sample contains more than one DNA sequence encoding this CDR3. The J gene is TRBJ1-2, the V gene TRBV7-9, with 7 bases matching TRBD1. The germline CDR1 and CDR2 sequences are SEHNR and FQNEAQ (reference sequence). J lost 6 bases, V lost 3 bases, and 4 bases had no gene match. This CDR3 contains 13 residues. The DNA for the CDR3 is TGTGCCAGCAGCTTGGGGCAGGGGGATGGCTACACCTTC. Amino acids: CASSLGQGDGYTF.

In its sample, this clone was seen a few times. This sequence joins TRBV7-2 and TRBJ1-6; D might be TRBD1 (6 bases). Per germline, CDR1 SGHTA and CDR2 FQGNSA. The CDR3 is 15 amino acids. Trimming removed 4 bases at V and 7 bases at J, with 14 bases between. The CDR3 DNA sequence: TGTGCCAGCAGCTCCGCCGGGGGGCAAAATTCACCCCTCCACTTT. As protein: CASSSAGGQNSPLHF.

The chain recombines TRBV6-1 with TRBJ1-5, with D perhaps matching TRBD1 (5 bases). This CDR3 has 14 amino acids. Trimming shortened V by 2 bases and J by 5 bases, and 10 bases separated the two germline ends. Looked up from germline, CDR1 is MNHNS and CDR2 is SASEGT. CDR3: CASSEQGRDQPQHF. The CDR3 DNA follows: TGTGCCAGCAGTGAACAGGGTAGGGATCAGCCCCAGCATTTT.

The J gene is TRBJ1-4, the V gene TRBV19; D gene uncertain. Per germline, CDR1 LNHDA and CDR2 SQIVND (reference sequence). The germline V and J ends were trimmed by 3 bases and 8 bases, with 10 bases remaining between them. This CDR3 region has 13 residues. The CDR3 spells CASSMRFVEKLFF. The CDR3 region has the DNA TGTGCCAGTAGTATGCGGTTTGTAGAAAAACTGTTTTTT.